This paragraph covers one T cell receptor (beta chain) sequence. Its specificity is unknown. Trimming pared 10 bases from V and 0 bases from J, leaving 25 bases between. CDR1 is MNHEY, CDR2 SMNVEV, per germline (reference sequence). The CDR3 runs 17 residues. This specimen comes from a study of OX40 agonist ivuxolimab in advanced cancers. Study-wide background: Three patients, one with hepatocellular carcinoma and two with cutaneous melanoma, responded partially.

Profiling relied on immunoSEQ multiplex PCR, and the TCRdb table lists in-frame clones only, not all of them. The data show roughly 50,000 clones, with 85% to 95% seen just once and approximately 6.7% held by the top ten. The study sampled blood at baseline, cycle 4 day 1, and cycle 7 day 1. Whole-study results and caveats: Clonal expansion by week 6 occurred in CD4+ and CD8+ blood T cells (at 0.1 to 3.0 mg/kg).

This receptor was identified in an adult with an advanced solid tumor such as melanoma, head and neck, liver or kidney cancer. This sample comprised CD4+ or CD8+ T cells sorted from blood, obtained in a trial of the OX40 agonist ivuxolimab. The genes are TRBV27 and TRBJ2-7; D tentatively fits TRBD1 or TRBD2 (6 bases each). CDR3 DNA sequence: TGTGCCACCCTCACCCAAGGAGGCGGAGGGGGCTCCTACGAGCAGTACTTC. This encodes CATLTQGGGGGSYEQYF.